A selection of T cell receptor beta chains follows, all from one sample in a study of Ad26.COV2.S vaccination and SARS-CoV-2 variants. Data came from immunoSEQ multiplex PCR; TCRdb stores just in-frame clones and leaves some out. This sample carries fewer than 600,000 clones, roughly nine tenths of them seen once, and the ten largest clones take under 2%. The specimen was peripheral blood, collected in a trial of Ad26.COV2.S vaccine versus placebo. The receptor set was obtained from a person aged 18 to 65 who received the Ad26.COV2.S COVID-19 vaccine or a placebo. The CDR3 runs from the conserved cysteine through the conserved F or W. The D gene is left open where the match is weak. Part of the rows lack a size; the others show once, few, many or a class for expanded clones.

D gene	V gene	J gene	clone size	CDR3 protein	CDR3 DNA
TRBD1	TRBV11-2	TRBJ1-1	-	CASSQPGQGIWHTEAFF	TGTGCCAGCAGCCAACCGGGACAGGGAATATGGCACACTGAAGCTTTCTTT
TRBD1	TRBV7-9	TRBJ1-5	-	CASSPDRGDQPQHF	TGTGCCAGCAGCCCTGACAGGGGTGATCAGCCCCAGCATTTT
TRBD2	TRBV4-3	TRBJ2-7	-	CASSQGTSGYYEQYF	TGCGCCAGCAGCCAGGGGACTAGCGGCTACTACGAGCAGTACTTC
-	TRBV27	TRBJ2-7	-	CASSFSQGPYEQYF	TGTGCCAGCAGTTTTTCACAGGGACCCTACGAGCAGTACTTC
-	TRBV5-8	TRBJ2-5	-	CASSLIPQETQYF	TGTGCCAGCAGCTTGATTCCCCAAGAGACCCAGTACTTC
-	TRBV28	TRBJ1-1	-	CASSITPAAAFF	TGTGCCAGCAGTATAACTCCGGCGGCAGCTTTCTTT
-	TRBV28	TRBJ2-5	-	CASSSYTETQYF	TGTGCCAGCAGTTCCTATACGGAGACCCAGTACTTC
TRBD1	TRBV6-4	TRBJ1-4	-	CASYPQGEATNEKLFF	TGTGCCTCTTACCCACAGGGGGAGGCAACTAATGAAAAACTGTTTTTT
-	TRBV19	TRBJ1-2	-	CASSIKGTGSPNYGYTF	TGTGCCAGTAGTATAAAGGGTACGGGGAGTCCTAACTATGGCTACACCTTC
TRBD1	TRBV18	TRBJ2-3	-	CASSPFDRGDAQYF	TGTGCCAGCTCACCATTCGACAGGGGCGATGCGCAGTATTTT
-	TRBV2	TRBJ2-4	-	CASSDRGRIQYF	TGTGCCAGCAGTGACAGGGGTAGAATTCAGTACTTC
TRBD1	TRBV19	TRBJ1-1	-	CASSIMRGRRVVTEAFF	TGTGCCAGTAGTATTATGAGGGGGCGTCGGGTAGTCACTGAAGCTTTCTTT
-	TRBV5-8	TRBJ1-2	-	CASSLGPQGYGYTF	TGTGCCAGCAGCTTGGGACCACAGGGCTATGGCTACACCTTC
-	TRBV5-4	TRBJ2-6	-	CASTQRGTTGISGANVLTF	TGTGCCAGCACCCAAAGGGGGACGACAGGTATCTCTGGGGCCAACGTCCTGACTTTC
TRBD1	TRBV6-1	TRBJ2-7	once	CASSERDRGEQYF	TGTGCCAGCAGTGAGAGGGACAGGGGGGAGCAGTACTTC
-	TRBV2	TRBJ1-4	-	CASNTPRGRRDEKLFF	TGTGCCAGCAACACACCGCGGGGACGGCGGGATGAAAAACTGTTTTTT
TRBD2	TRBV5-4	TRBJ2-7	-	CASSYLAGGTSEQYF	TGTGCCAGCAGCTACTTAGCGGGAGGTACTAGCGAGCAGTACTTC
TRBD1	TRBV19	TRBJ2-7	-	CASSLGQGVVSYEQYF	TGTGCCAGTAGCTTGGGACAGGGAGTTGTTTCATACGAGCAGTACTTC
TRBD1	TRBV30	TRBJ2-3	-	CAWDRGPDTQYF	TGTGCCTGGGACAGGGGGCCAGATACGCAGTATTTT
TRBD1	TRBV6-5	TRBJ1-2	-	CASRMDRDYGYTF	TGTGCCAGCAGGATGGACAGGGACTATGGCTACACCTTC
-	TRBV24-1	TRBJ2-3	-	CATSDPPLGDTQYF	TGTGCCACCAGTGACCCCCCTCTTGGGGATACGCAGTATTTT
-	TRBV6-2/TRBV6-3	TRBJ2-7	few	CASSYLPRAGSSYEQYF	TGTGCCAGCAGTTACTTACCTCGGGCGGGCAGCTCCTACGAGCAGTACTTC
-	TRBV10-2	TRBJ2-6	-	CASSEVDRVTNVLTF	TGCGCCAGCAGTGAGGTAGATCGGGTGACCAACGTCCTGACTTTC
TRBD1	TRBV7-8	TRBJ2-5	-	CASSLVVTGGGETQYF	TGTGCCAGCAGCTTAGTTGTTACAGGGGGCGGAGAGACCCAGTACTTC
-	TRBV7-9	TRBJ1-5	few	CASSLSGLSNQPQHF	TGTGCCAGCAGCTTATCAGGGCTTAGCAATCAGCCCCAGCATTTT
-	TRBV29-1	TRBJ1-1	-	CSVGRNTEAFF	TGCAGCGTTGGACGGAACACTGAAGCTTTCTTT
-	TRBV20-1	TRBJ1-2	-	CSARDRSGYTF	TGCAGTGCTAGAGACCGAAGTGGCTACACCTTC
-	TRBV27	TRBJ1-2	-	CASSSGYGYTF	TGTGCCAGCAGTTCGGGATATGGCTACACCTTC
-	TRBV29-1	TRBJ2-5	-	CSSRVVETQYF	TGCAGTTCGAGAGTCGTGGAGACCCAGTACTTC
TRBD1	TRBV4-2	TRBJ2-3	-	CASSQEATGADTQYF	TGTGCCAGCAGCCAAGAAGCGACAGGGGCAGATACGCAGTATTTT
TRBD1	TRBV7-9	TRBJ2-2	-	CASSSFSTGWTGELFF	TGTGCCAGCAGCTCTTTCTCGACAGGGTGGACCGGGGAGCTGTTTTTT
-	TRBV5-4	TRBJ1-2	-	CASSSSGTRYGYTF	TGTGCCAGCAGCTCATCAGGGACCCGGTATGGCTACACCTTC
-	TRBV6-6	TRBJ2-2	-	CASGDWRSNTGELFF	TGTGCCAGCGGGGACTGGAGGTCGAACACCGGGGAGCTGTTTTTT
-	TRBV3-1/TRBV3-2	TRBJ1-6	-	CASSQGAQGFSPLHF	TGTGCCAGCAGCCAAGGGGCACAGGGTTTCTCACCCCTCCACTTT
-	TRBV18	TRBJ1-1	-	CASSPPSPNTEAFF	TGTGCCAGCTCACCCCCTTCACCAAACACTGAAGCTTTCTTT
TRBD1	TRBV30	TRBJ2-3	-	CASYRGSTDTQYF	TGTGCCTCTTACAGGGGCTCCACAGATACGCAGTATTTT
TRBD2	TRBV7-3	TRBJ2-2	-	CASSSGAGDLGSNTGELFF	TGTGCCAGCAGCTCCGGGGCGGGAGACCTCGGATCGAACACCGGGGAGCTGTTTTTT